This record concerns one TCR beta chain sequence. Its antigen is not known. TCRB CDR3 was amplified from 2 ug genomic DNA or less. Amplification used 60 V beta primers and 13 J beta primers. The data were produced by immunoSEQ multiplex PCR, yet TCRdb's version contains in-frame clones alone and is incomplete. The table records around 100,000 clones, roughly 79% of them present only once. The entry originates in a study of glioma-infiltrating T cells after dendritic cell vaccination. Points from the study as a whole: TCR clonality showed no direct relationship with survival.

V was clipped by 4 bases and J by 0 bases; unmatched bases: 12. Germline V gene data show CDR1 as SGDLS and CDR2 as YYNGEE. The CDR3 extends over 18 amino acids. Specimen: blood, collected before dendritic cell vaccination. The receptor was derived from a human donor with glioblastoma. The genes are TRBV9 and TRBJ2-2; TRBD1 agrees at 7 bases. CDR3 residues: CASSFSRQGAPNTGELFF. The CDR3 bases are TGTGCCAGCAGCTTCAGCAGACAGGGTGCCCCGAACACCGGGGAGCTGTTTTTT.